The clone carrying this T cell receptor beta chain was detected a few times. This entry is derived from a study of early T cells in non-severe SARS-CoV-2 infection. Unique molecular identifiers were added to individual cDNA molecules. TCRdb re-called the 5' RACE reads through MiXCR, storing one row per CDR3 protein. The sample has approximately 58,000 distinct CDR3 sequences, under 7.5% seen once; the top ten hold around 4%. The V end was cut by 4 bases, the J end by 5 bases, with 23 bases between. Germline V lookup: CDR1 MNHEY, CDR2 SVGEGT. The CDR3 contains 17 residues. This receptor was identified in an adult who was a healthcare worker with PCR-confirmed SARS-CoV-2 infection or an uninfected control (not recorded which). The chain carries TRBV6-2 or TRBV6-3 and TRBJ1-1, with unresolved D. Sequenced input: whole blood. CDR3 in amino acids: CASSSPFGRGLRTEAFF. As DNA, the CDR3 is TGTGCCAGCAGTTCCCCGTTTGGGCGCGGGTTGCGGACTGAAGCTTTCTTT.